The 25 T cell receptor beta chains in this list originate from one sample, sequenced in a study of cytomegalovirus exposure and HLA in healthy donors. 13 Jbeta primers and 60 Vbeta primers were used for the PCR. Produced via immunoSEQ multiplex PCR; TCRdb's table is partial and in-frame only. The listing contains some 75,000 clones. The sample was PBMCs. The source is a boy younger than 18 in good health and CMV-seronegative.

This chain joins TRBV9 and TRBJ2-1, with 8 bases matching TRBD2. The CDR3 loop spans 16 amino acids. CDR1 SGDLS and CDR2 YYNGEE come from the germline V gene. V dropped 0 bases and J dropped 5; count of bases not matched to a gene: 7. CDR3 coding DNA: TGTGCCAGCAGCGTAGGGCCGGGAGGGTCCGACAATGAGCAGTTCTTC. Its translation: CASSVGPGGSDNEQFF.

The chain is built from TRBV19 and TRBJ1-1; possibly TRBD1 for D (6 bases). Deletions cut 4 bases from V and 2 bases from J, with 11 bases between. This CDR3 spans 14 amino acids. Germline lookup yields CDR1 LNHDA and CDR2 SQIVND (reference sequence). The CDR3 region is CASSTDSSNTEAFF. The CDR3 DNA sequence: TGTGCCAGTAGTACGGACAGTTCCAACACTGAAGCTTTCTTT. Looking up the rest from reference TRBV19 and TRBJ1-1 gives the full variable domain: DGGITQSPKYLFRKEGQNVTLSCEQNLNHDAMYWYRQDPGQGLRLIYYSQIVNDFQKGDIAEGYSVSREKKESFPLTVTSAQKNPTAFYLCASSTDSSNTEAFFGQGTRLTVV.

This chain joins TRBV6-5 and TRBJ2-1; 7 bases are a match to TRBD2. This CDR3 is 13 amino acids long. The V gene's germline CDR1 is MNHEY and CDR2 SVGAGI. After removal of 8 bases from V and 13 bases from J, the junction contained 14 bases not matched to a gene. The CDR3, as DNA: TGTGCCAGCGGACCTGGGGCTAGCGGAAAACAGTTCTTC. It yields the protein CASGPGASGKQFF.

The chain recombines TRBV4-2 with TRBJ2-1; 7 bases match TRBD1. With 1 base clipped from V and 7 bases from J, the junction kept 4 bases outside the gene matches. The CDR3 is made up of 14 amino acids. Germline V lookup: CDR1 LGHNA, CDR2 YNFKEQ. This CDR3 reads CASSQGGQANEQFF. The CDR3, as DNA: TGTGCCAGCAGCCAAGGTGGACAGGCGAATGAGCAGTTCTTC.

This chain joins TRBV18 and TRBJ2-7, with 15 bases identical to TRBD2. The junction had 3 bases not matched to a gene; V was cut back by 3 bases and J by 6 bases. Per the germline V gene, CDR1 is KGHSH and CDR2 is LQKENI. There are 15 residues in the CDR3. The CDR3 sequence: CASSPGLAGGGEQYF. In DNA form, the CDR3 reads TGTGCCAGCTCACCTGGACTAGCGGGAGGGGGCGAGCAGTACTTC.

The rearrangement uses TRBV29-1 and TRBJ1-1; D is undetermined. CDR1 is SQVTM and CDR2 is ANQGSEA in the germline V gene. The V gene lost 1 base and the J gene lost 4 bases, with 10 bases spanning the gap. There are 13 residues in the CDR3. The CDR3 reads CSVEGSLRTEAFF. The CDR3 nucleotides read TGCAGCGTTGAAGGGAGCTTGCGCACTGAAGCTTTCTTT.

The rearrangement links TRBV5-1 to TRBJ2-3; D perhaps matches TRBD2 (6 bases). The ends were cut back, 4 bases at V and 2 bases at J, with 17 bases in the middle. This CDR3 has 16 residues. The germline V gene has CDR1 SGHRS and CDR2 YFSETQ. The DNA of the CDR3 is TGCGCCAGCAGCCTAAAAACGGGGGAGTACACAGATACGCAGTATTTT. Translation gives CASSLKTGEYTDTQYF.

The J gene is TRBJ2-2, the V gene TRBV9, with TRBD2 matching over 11 bases. V dropped 2 bases and J dropped 7; count of bases not matched to a gene: 7. This CDR3 contains 16 residues. Germline V gives CDR1 SGDLS, CDR2 YYNGEE. CDR3 nucleotides: TGTGCCAGCAGCGTTCTAGCGGGAGGAACGGGCGGGGAGCTGTTTTTT. Its translation: CASSVLAGGTGGELFF.

The rearrangement links TRBV6-1 to TRBJ1-1, with D possibly TRBD1 on 5 matching bases. Germline loops: CDR1 MNHNS, CDR2 SASEGT. The length of the CDR3 is 13 residues. Trimming removed 7 bases from V and 0 bases from J, with 9 bases in between. The CDR3 DNA is TGTGCCAGCAAGCAGGGTATGAACACTGAAGCTTTCTTT. Translated: CASKQGMNTEAFF.

V usage is TRBV18 and J usage is TRBJ1-1; 7 bases fit TRBD1. The CDR3 runs to 14 residues. Per germline, CDR1 KGHSH and CDR2 LQKENI. J was trimmed by 1 base and V by 6 bases; bases with no gene match: 5. This CDR3 is CASSPDRRNTEAFF. CDR3 nucleotide sequence: TGTGCCAGCTCTCCGGACAGGCGGAACACTGAAGCTTTCTTT. The whole variable domain, filled in from reference TRBV18 and TRBJ1-1, reads NAGVMQNPRHLVRRRGQEARLRCSPMKGHSHVYWYRQLPEEGLKFMVYLQKENIIDESGMPKERFSAEFPKEGPSILRIQQVVRGDSAAYFCASSPDRRNTEAFFGQGTRLTVV.

The chain links TRBV30 to TRBJ1-2; 7 nucleotides align to TRBD1. The CDR3 sequence is 15 residues long. CDR1 and CDR2 from the germline V gene are GTSNPN and SVGIG (reference sequence). The V and J ends lost 7 bases and 4 bases, in that order; junction bases with no gene match: 15. CDR3 protein: CAYRDSRHFVYGYTF. The DNA of the CDR3 is TGTGCCTACCGGGACAGCCGACACTTCGTCTATGGCTACACCTTC.

The rearrangement uses TRBV29-1 and TRBJ1-2, with 9 bases fitting TRBD1. CDR1 SQVTM and CDR2 ANQGSEA come from the germline V gene. Germline trimming cut 6 bases from V and 13 bases from J; bases unmatched to any gene: 18. CDR3 size: 14 residues. DNA of the CDR3: TGCAGCGTAGGCGGACCGGGACAGGGACTTGAGGGCACCTTC. This codes for CSVGGPGQGLEGTF.

V and J are TRBV18 and TRBJ1-5; D gene ambiguous. Trimming pared 3 bases from V and 9 bases from J, leaving 15 bases between. The CDR3 has 14 amino acids. Germline CDR1 KGHSH, CDR2 LQKENI. The CDR3 DNA reads as TGTGCCAGCTCACCGTCAGTGGAGGCCCGGCCCCAGCATTTT. This encodes CASSPSVEARPQHF.

The rearrangement uses TRBV20-1 and TRBJ1-2, with a weak D call TRBD1 (5 bases). Germline-derived CDR1 and CDR2 are DFQATT and SNEGSKA (reference sequence). Trimming took off 1 base at V and 7 bases at J, with 7 bases between the two ends. This CDR3 spans 11 amino acids. CDR3: CSARGGGGYTF. CDR3 in DNA: TGCAGTGCTAGAGGGGGGGGTGGCTACACCTTC.

This chain uses TRBV11-2 with TRBJ1-1; D is undetermined. Germline CDR1 reads SGHAT; CDR2 reads FQNNGV. Trimming took 1 base from V and 3 from J, leaving 12 bases between them. This CDR3 comprises 15 residues. The CDR3 DNA is TGTGCCAGCAGCTTAGTCCTCGGTAGCCACACTGAAGCTTTCTTT. Translating gives CASSLVLGSHTEAFF.

V is TRBV5-6 and J is TRBJ2-1; TRBD2 matches 7 bases. V lost 0 bases, J lost 7 bases, and 7 bases stayed unmatched. Germline loops: CDR1 SGHDT, CDR2 YYEEEE. The CDR3 has 15 residues. CDR3 in amino acids: CASSLAGMGGNEQFF. CDR3 DNA sequence: TGTGCCAGCAGCTTGGCCGGTATGGGGGGGAATGAGCAGTTCTTC.

This chain links TRBV11-3 with TRBJ2-2; TRBD1 matches at 7 bases. J gave up 4 bases and V 2 bases, and 7 bases lay outside the gene matches. CDR1 and CDR2 (germline): SGHNT, YENEEA. This CDR3 region has 16 residues. The DNA of the CDR3 is TGTGCCAGCAGCTTAAATAGAGGGGGCGTCACCGGGGAGCTGTTTTTT. This encodes CASSLNRGGVTGELFF.

The chain links TRBV18 to TRBJ2-5, with TRBD1 identical over 10 bases. The CDR3 sequence is 17 residues long. The V and J ends lost 0 bases and 4 bases, in that order; junction bases with no gene match: 8. Germline lookup yields CDR1 KGHSH and CDR2 LQKENI. CDR3 in DNA: TGTGCCAGCTCACCACCGAGCCGCAGGACAGGGGGAGAGACCCAGTACTTC. Its protein is CASSPPSRRTGGETQYF.

This chain uses TRBV6-5 with TRBJ1-6; no clear D. The CDR3 spans 14 residues. Germline V gives CDR1 MNHEY, CDR2 SVGAGI. Trimming took off 2 bases at V and 7 bases at J, with 9 bases between the two ends. The CDR3 nucleotides read TGTGCCAGCAGTTACCGTAACCAGAATTCACCCCTCCACTTT. Its translation: CASSYRNQNSPLHF.

J is TRBJ2-3 and V is TRBV11-1; 10 bases are a match to TRBD1. Trimming cost V 4 bases and J 5 bases; bases outside gene matches: 6. Germline lookup yields CDR1 SGHAT and CDR2 FQDESV (reference sequence). This CDR3 has 15 residues. DNA for the CDR3: TGTGCCAGCAGCTCCGGGACAGGGGTGGAAGATACGCAGTATTTT. Its translation is CASSSGTGVEDTQYF.

The chain joins TRBV6-5 to TRBJ2-1; 11 nucleotides match TRBD1. Trimming removed 5 bases from V and 5 bases from J; junction bases left unmatched: 5. Germline CDR1 MNHEY, CDR2 SVGAGI. The CDR3 covers 15 residues. The CDR3 DNA reads as TGTGCCAGCAGTAGGACAGGGGGCGCAGACAATGAGCAGTTCTTC. Encoded protein: CASSRTGGADNEQFF.

This chain uses TRBV9 with TRBJ2-1, with D possibly TRBD1 on 5 matching bases. The germline gives CDR1 SGDLS, CDR2 YYNGEE. The V and J ends lost 0 bases and 1 base respectively, with 8 bases between them. CDR3 length equals 15 residues. This CDR3 is CASSVDRWSYNEQFF. Here the CDR3 DNA reads TGTGCCAGCAGCGTAGACAGGTGGTCCTACAATGAGCAGTTCTTC.

The V and J genes are TRBV5-4 and TRBJ1-1; D ambiguous. With 0 bases removed from V and 4 bases from J, the gap between germline ends came to 10 bases. The CDR3 is made up of 14 amino acids. From germline, CDR1 is SGHNT and CDR2 YYREEE (reference sequence). CDR3 sequence reads: CASSLVHEGTEAFF. CDR3 nucleotides: TGTGCCAGCAGCTTGGTTCATGAGGGCACTGAAGCTTTCTTT.

The chain uses TRBV10-3 and TRBJ1-1; a possible D gene is TRBD1 (5 bases). V lost 6 bases to trimming and J lost 4 bases, with 15 bases between them. The CDR3 is 14 residues long. Germline CDR1 ENHRY, CDR2 SYGVKD. The CDR3 nucleotides are TGTGCCATCAGCTCAACAGGAGGGAGCACTGAAGCTTTCTTT. It codes for CAISSTGGSTEAFF.

This chain connects TRBV7-7 to TRBJ2-5; 14 nucleotides align to TRBD2. Trimming at V came to 1 base and at J to 5 bases, leaving 6 bases not matched to a gene. Germline V gene sequence: CDR1 SSHAT, CDR2 FNYEAQ (reference sequence). This CDR3 contains 17 residues. The CDR3 region is CASSLGRLAGGQETQYF. CDR3 nucleotide sequence: TGTGCCAGCAGCTTAGGGCGACTAGCGGGGGGGCAGGAGACCCAGTACTTC.